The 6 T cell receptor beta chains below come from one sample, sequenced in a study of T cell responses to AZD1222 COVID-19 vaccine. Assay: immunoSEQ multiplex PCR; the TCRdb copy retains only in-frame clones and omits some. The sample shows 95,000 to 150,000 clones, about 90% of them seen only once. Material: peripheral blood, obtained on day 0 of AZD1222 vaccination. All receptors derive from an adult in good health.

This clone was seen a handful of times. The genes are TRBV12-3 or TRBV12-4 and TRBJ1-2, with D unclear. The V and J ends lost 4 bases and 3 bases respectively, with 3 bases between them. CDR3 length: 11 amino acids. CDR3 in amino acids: CASSSDYGYTF. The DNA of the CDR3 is TGTGCCAGCAGTTCGGACTATGGCTACACCTTC.

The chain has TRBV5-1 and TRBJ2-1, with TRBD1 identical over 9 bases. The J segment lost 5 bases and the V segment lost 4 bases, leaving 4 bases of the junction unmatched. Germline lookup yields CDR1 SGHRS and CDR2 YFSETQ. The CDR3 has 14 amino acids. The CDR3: CASSIGTGNNEQFF. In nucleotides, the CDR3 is TGCGCCAGCAGCATCGGGACAGGGAACAATGAGCAGTTCTTC.

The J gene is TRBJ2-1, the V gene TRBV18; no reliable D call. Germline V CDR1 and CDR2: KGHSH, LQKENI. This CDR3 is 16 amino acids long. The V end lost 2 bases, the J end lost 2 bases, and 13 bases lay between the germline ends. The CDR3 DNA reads TGTGCCAGCTCACCAAGGCTGATGGCCACCTACAATGAGCAGTTCTTC. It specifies CASSPRLMATYNEQFF. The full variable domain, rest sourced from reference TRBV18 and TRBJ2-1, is NAGVMQNPRHLVRRRGQEARLRCSPMKGHSHVYWYRQLPEEGLKFMVYLQKENIIDESGMPKERFSAEFPKEGPSILRIQQVVRGDSAAYFCASSPRLMATYNEQFFGPGTRLTVL.

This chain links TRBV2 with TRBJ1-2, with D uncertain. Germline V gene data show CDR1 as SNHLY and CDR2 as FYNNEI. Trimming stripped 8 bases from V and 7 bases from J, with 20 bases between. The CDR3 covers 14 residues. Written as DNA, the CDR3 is TGTGCCAGCGAGGAGGAAGGAGGTTTTTTTGGCTACACCTTC. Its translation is CASEEEGGFFGYTF.

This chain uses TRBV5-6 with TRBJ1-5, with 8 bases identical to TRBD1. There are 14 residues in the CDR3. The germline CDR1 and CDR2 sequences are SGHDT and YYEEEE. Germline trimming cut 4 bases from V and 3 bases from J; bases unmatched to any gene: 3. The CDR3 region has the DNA TGTGCCAGCAGCGCGGGACAGGTCAATCAGCCCCAGCATTTT. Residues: CASSAGQVNQPQHF.

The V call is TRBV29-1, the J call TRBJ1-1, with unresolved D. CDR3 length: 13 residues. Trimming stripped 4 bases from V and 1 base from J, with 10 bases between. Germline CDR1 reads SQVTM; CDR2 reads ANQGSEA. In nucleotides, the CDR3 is TGCAGCGTTGGAAGTCAGTCGAACACTGAAGCTTTCTTT. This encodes CSVGSQSNTEAFF.